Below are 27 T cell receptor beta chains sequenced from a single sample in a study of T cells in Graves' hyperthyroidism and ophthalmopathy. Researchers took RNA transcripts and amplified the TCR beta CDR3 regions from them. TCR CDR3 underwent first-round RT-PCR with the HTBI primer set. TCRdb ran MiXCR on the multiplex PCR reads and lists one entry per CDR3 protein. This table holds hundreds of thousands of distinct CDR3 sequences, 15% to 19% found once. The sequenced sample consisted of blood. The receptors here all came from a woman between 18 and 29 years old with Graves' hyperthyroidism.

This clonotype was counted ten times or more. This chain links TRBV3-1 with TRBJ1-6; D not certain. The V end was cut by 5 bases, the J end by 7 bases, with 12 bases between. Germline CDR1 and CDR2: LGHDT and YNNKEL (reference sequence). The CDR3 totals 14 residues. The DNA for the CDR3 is TGTGCCAGCAGCTCACTGGAGGCGAATTCACCCCTCCACTTT. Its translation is CASSSLEANSPLHF. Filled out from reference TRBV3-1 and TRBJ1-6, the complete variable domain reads DTAVSQTPKYLVTQMGNDKSIKCEQNLGHDTMYWYKQDSKKFLKIMFSYNNKELIINETVPNRFSPKSPDKAHLNLHINSLELGDSAVYFCASSSLEANSPLHFGNGTRLTVT.

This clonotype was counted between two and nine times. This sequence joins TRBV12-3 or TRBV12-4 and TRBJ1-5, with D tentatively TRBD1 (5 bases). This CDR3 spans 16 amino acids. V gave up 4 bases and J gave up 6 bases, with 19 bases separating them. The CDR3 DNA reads TGTGCCAGCAGTTACTCGCCGGTGGTAGGGGCTCAGCCCCAGCATTTT. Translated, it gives CASSYSPVVGAQPQHF.

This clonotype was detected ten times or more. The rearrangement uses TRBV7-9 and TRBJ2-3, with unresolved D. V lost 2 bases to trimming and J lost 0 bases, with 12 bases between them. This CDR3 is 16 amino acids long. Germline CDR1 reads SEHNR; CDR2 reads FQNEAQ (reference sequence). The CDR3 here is CASSLTHGSSTDTQYF. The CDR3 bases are TGTGCCAGCAGCTTAACACATGGAAGTAGCACAGATACGCAGTATTTT.

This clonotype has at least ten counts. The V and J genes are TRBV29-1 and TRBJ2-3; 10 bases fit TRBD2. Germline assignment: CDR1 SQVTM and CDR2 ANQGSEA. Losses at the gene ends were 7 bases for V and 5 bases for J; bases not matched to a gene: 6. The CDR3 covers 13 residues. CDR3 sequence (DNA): TGCAGCGGAGCGGGAGGGAAGGGAGATACGCAGTATTTT. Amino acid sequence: CSGAGGKGDTQYF.

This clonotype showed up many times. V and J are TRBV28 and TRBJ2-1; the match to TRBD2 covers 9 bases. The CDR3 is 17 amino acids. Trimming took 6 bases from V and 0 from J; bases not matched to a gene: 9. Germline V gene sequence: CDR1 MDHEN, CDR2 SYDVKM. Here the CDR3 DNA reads TGTGCCAGCAGCCCTCTAGCGGGATCCGTCTCCTACAATGAGCAGTTCTTC. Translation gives CASSPLAGSVSYNEQFF.

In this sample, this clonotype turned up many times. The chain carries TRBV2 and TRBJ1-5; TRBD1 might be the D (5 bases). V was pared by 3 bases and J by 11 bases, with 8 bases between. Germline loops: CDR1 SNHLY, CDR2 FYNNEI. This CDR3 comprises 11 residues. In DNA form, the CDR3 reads TGTGCCAGCAGTGATCCGGGGGCCCAGCATTTT. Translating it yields CASSDPGAQHF. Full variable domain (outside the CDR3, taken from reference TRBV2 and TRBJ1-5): EPEVTQTPSHQVTQMGQEVILRCVPISNHLYFYWYRQILGQKVEFLVSFYNNEISEKSEIFDDQFSVERPDGSNFTLKIRSTKLEDSAMYFCASSDPGAQHFGDGTRLSIL.

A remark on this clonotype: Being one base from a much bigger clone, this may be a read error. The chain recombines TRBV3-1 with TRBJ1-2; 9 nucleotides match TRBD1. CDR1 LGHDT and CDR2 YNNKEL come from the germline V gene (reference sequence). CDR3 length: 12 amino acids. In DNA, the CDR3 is TGTGCCGGCAGCCGGGGACAGGGTGGCTACACCTTC. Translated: CAGSRGQGGYTF.

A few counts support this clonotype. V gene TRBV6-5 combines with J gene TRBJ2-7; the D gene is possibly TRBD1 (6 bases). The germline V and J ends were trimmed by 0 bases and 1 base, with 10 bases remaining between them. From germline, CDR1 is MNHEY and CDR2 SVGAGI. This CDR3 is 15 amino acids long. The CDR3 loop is CASSYSQGSSYEQYF. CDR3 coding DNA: TGTGCCAGCAGTTACTCGCAGGGGTCTTCCTACGAGCAGTACTTC.

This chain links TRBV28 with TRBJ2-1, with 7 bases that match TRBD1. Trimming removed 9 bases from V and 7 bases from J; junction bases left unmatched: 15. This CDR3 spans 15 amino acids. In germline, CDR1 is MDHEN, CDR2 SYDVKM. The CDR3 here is CASKETGPSGNEQFF. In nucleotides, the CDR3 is TGTGCCAGTAAAGAGACAGGGCCCTCAGGGAATGAGCAGTTCTTC. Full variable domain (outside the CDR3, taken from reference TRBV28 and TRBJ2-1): DVKVTQSSRYLVKRTGEKVFLECVQDMDHENMFWYRQDPGLGLRLIYFSYDVKMKEKGDIPEGYSVSREKKERFSLILESASTNQTSMYLCASKETGPSGNEQFFGPGTRLTVL.

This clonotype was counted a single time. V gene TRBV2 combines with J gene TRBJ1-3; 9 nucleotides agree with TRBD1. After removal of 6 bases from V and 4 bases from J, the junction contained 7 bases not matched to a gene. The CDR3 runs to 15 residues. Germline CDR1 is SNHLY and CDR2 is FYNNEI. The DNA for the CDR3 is TGTGCCAGCAGGGGACAGGGCCTCCCGGGAAACACCATATATTTT. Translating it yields CASRGQGLPGNTIYF.

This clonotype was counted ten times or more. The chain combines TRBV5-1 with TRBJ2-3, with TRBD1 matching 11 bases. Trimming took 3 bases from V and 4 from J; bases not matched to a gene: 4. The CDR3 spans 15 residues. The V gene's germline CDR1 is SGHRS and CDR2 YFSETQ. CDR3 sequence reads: CASSSDRGPADTQYF. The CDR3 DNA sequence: TGCGCCAGCAGCTCGGACAGGGGGCCCGCAGATACGCAGTATTTT.

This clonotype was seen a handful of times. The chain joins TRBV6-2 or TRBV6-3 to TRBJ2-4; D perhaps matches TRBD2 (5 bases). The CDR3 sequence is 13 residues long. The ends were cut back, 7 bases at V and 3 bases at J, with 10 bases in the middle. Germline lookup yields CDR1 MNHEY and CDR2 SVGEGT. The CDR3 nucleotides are TGTGCCAGCATCGACTATAACAAAAACATTCAGTACTTC. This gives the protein CASIDYNKNIQYF.

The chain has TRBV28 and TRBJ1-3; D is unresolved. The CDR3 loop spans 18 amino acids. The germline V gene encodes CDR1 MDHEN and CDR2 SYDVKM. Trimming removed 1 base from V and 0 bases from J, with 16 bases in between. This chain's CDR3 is CASSLLGKDLGSGNTIYF. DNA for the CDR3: TGTGCCAGCAGTTTATTGGGGAAGGACCTGGGCTCTGGAAACACCATATATTTT. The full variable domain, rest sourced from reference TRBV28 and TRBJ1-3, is DVKVTQSSRYLVKRTGEKVFLECVQDMDHENMFWYRQDPGLGLRLIYFSYDVKMKEKGDIPEGYSVSREKKERFSLILESASTNQTSMYLCASSLLGKDLGSGNTIYFGEGSWLTVV.

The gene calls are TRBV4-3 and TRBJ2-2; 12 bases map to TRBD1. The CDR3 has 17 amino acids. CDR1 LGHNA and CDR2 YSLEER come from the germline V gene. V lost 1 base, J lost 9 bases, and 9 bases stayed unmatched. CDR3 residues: CASSQVSVGQGARELFF. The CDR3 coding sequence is TGCGCCAGCAGCCAAGTGTCCGTGGGACAGGGGGCGAGGGAGCTGTTTTTT.

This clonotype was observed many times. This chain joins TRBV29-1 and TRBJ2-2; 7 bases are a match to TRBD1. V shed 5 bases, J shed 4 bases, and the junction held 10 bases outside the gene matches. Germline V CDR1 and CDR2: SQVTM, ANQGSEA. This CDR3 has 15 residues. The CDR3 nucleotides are TGCAGCGTTAGGCTGACAGGGTCGGGCACCGGGGAGCTGTTTTTT. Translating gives CSVRLTGSGTGELFF.

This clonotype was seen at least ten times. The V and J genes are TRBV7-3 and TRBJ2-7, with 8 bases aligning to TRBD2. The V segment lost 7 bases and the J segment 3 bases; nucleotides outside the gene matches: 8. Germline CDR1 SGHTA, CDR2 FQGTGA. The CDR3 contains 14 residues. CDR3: CASIPGLGLYEQYF. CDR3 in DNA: TGTGCCAGCATCCCGGGACTAGGGCTCTACGAGCAGTACTTC.

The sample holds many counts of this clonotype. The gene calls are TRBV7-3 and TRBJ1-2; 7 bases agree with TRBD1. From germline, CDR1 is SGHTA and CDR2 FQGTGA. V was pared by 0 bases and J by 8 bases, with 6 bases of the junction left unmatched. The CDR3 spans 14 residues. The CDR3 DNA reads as TGTGCCAGCAGCTTAACAAGGCAGGGGGTCGGCTACACCTTC. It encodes CASSLTRQGVGYTF.

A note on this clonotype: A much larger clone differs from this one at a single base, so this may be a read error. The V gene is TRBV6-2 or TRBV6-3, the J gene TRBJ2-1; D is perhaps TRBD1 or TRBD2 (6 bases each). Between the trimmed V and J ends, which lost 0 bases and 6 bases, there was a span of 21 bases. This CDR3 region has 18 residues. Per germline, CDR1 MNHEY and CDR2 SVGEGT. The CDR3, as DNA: TGTGCCAGCAGTTACTCGATATCGGGGGCCGGGAATGGCAATGAGCAGTTCTTC. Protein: CASSYSISGAGNGNEQFF.

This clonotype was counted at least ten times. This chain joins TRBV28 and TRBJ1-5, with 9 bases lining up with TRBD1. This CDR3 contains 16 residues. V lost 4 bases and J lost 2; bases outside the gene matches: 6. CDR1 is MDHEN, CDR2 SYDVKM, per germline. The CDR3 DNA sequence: TGTGCCAGCAGTTCCCCGGGACAGGGAGGCAATCAGCCCCAGCATTTT. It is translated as CASSSPGQGGNQPQHF.

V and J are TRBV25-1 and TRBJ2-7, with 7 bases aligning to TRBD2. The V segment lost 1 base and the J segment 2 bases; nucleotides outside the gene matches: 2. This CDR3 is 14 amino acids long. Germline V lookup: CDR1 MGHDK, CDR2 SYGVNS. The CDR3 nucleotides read TGTGCCAGCAGTGAATCGCGGGAGCCCTACGAGCAGTACTTC. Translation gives CASSESREPYEQYF.

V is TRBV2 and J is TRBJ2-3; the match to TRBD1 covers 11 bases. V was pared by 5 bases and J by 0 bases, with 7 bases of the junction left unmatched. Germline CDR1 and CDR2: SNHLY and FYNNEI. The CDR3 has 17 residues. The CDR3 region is CASSLGQGGLSTDTQYF. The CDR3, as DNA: TGTGCCAGCAGTTTGGGACAGGGGGGACTAAGCACAGATACGCAGTATTTT. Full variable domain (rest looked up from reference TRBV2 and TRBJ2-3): EPEVTQTPSHQVTQMGQEVILRCVPISNHLYFYWYRQILGQKVEFLVSFYNNEISEKSEIFDDQFSVERPDGSNFTLKIRSTKLEDSAMYFCASSLGQGGLSTDTQYFGPGTRLTVL.

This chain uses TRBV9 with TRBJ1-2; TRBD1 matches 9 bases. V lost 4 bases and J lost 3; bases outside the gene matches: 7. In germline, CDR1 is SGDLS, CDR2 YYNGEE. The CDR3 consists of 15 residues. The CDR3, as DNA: TGTGCCAGCAGCCCAAGGACAGGGGCAGACTATGGCTACACCTTC. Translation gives CASSPRTGADYGYTF.

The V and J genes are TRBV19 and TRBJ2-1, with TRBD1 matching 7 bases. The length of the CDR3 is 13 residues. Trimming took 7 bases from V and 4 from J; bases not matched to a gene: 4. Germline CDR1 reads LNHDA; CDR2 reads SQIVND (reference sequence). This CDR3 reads CASTMTGYNEQFF. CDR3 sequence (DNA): TGTGCCAGTACCATGACAGGGTACAATGAGCAGTTCTTC.

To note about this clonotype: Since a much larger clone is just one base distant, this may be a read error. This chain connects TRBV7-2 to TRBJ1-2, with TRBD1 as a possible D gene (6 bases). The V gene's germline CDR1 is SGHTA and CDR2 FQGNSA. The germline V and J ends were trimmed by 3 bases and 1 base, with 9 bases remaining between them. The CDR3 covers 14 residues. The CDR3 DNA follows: TGTACCAGCAGCTTGGACAGAGTTAACTATGGCTACACCTTC. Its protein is CTSSLDRVNYGYTF.

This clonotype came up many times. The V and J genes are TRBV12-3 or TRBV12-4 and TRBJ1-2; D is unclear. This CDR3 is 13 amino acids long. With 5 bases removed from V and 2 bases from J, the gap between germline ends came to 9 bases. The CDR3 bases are TGTGCCAGCAGTCATTCACTCAACTATGGCTACACCTTC. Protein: CASSHSLNYGYTF.

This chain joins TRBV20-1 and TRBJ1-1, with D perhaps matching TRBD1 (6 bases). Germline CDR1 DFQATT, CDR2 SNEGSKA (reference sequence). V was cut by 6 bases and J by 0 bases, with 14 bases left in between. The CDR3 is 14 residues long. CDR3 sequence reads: CSASKDSLNTEAFF. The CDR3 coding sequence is TGCAGTGCCTCGAAGGACAGCTTGAACACTGAAGCTTTCTTT.

This chain's CDR3 is CASSLGSGGVESTDTQYF. In DNA, the CDR3 is TGTGCCAGCAGTTTGGGTAGCGGGGGAGTGGAAAGCACAGATACGCAGTATTTT. The chain carries TRBV12-3 or TRBV12-4 and TRBJ2-3; 9 bases map to TRBD2. This CDR3 contains 18 residues. The ends lost 3 bases at V and 0 bases at J; junction bases unmatched: 10.